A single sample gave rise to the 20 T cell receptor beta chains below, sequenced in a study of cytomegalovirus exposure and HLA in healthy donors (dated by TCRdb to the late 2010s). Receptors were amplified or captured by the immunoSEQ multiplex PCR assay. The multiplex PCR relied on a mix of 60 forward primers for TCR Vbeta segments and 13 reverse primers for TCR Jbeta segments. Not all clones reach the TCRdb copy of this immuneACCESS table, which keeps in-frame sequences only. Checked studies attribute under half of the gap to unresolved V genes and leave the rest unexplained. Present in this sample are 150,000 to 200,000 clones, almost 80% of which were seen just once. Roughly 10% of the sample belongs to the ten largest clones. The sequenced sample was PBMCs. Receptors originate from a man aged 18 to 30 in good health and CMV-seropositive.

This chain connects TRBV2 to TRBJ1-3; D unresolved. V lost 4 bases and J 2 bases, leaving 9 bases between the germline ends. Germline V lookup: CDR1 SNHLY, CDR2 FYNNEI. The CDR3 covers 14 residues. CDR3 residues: CASSVRTTGNTIYF. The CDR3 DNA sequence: TGTGCCAGCAGTGTGAGGACTACTGGAAACACCATATATTTT.

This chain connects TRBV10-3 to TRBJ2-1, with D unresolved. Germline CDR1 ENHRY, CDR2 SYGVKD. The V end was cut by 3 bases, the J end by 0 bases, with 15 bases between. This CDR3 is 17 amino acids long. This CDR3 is CAISESGPQSSYNEQFF. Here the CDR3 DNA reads TGTGCCATCAGTGAATCAGGTCCTCAGAGCTCCTACAATGAGCAGTTCTTC.

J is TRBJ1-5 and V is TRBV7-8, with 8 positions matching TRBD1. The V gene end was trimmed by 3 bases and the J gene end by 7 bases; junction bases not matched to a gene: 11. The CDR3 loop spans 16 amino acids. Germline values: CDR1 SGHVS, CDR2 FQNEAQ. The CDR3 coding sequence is TGTGCCAGCAGCTTGGGGCAGGGGGCGAGCGGACAGCCCCAGCATTTT. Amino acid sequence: CASSLGQGASGQPQHF.

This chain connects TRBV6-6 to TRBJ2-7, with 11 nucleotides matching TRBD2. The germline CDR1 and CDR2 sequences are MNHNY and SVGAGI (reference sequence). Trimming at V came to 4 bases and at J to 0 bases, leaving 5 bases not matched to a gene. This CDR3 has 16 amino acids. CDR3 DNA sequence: TGTGCCAGCAGTTTTGGGACTAGCGGAAGCTCCTACGAGCAGTACTTC. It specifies CASSFGTSGSSYEQYF.

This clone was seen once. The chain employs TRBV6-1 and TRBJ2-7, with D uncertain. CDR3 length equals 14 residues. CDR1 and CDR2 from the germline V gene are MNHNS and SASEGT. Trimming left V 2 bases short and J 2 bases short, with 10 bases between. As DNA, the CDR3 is TGTGCCAGCAGTGAACTAACGGTCGCCTACGAGCAGTACTTC. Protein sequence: CASSELTVAYEQYF.

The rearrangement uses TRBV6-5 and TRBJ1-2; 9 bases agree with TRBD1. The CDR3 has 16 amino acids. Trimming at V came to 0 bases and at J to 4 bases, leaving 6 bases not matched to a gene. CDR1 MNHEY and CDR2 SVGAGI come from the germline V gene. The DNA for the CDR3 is TGTGCCAGCAGTTACTCGGGACAGGGTCGGAGCTATGGCTACACCTTC. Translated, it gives CASSYSGQGRSYGYTF.

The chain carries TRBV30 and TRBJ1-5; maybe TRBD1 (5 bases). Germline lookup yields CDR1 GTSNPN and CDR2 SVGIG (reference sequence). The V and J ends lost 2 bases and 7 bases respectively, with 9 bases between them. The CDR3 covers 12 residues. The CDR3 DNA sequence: TGTGCCTGGAGTAAAGGGGAACAGCCCCAGCATTTT. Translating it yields CAWSKGEQPQHF.

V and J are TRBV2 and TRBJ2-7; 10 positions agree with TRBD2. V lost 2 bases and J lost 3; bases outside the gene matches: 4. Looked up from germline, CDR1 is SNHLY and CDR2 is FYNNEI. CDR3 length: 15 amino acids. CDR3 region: CASSESLAGDYEQYF. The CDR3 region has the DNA TGTGCCAGCAGTGAATCTCTAGCGGGAGACTACGAGCAGTACTTC.

The CDR3 nucleotides read TGTGCCAGCAGCCACGGACAGGGCCCGAACACTGAAGCTTTCTTT. Amino acids: CASSHGQGPNTEAFF. This sequence joins TRBV7-9 and TRBJ1-1; 8 nucleotides agree with TRBD1. CDR3 length: 15 residues. With 5 bases clipped from V and 1 base from J, the junction kept 6 bases outside the gene matches. Germline CDR1 and CDR2: SEHNR and FQNEAQ (reference sequence).

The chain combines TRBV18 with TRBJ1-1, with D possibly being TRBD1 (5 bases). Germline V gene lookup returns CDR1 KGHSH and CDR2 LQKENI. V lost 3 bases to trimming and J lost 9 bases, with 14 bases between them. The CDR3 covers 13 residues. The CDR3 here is CASSPSGGTKAFF. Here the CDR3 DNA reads TGTGCCAGCTCACCTAGTGGAGGGACCAAAGCTTTCTTT.

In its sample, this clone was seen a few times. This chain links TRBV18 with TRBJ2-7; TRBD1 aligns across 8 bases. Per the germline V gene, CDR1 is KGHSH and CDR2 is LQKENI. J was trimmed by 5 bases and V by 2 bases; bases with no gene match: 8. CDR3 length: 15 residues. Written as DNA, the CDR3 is TGTGCCAGCTCACCAGAACGGACAGGGATCAACGAGCAGTACTTC. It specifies CASSPERTGINEQYF.

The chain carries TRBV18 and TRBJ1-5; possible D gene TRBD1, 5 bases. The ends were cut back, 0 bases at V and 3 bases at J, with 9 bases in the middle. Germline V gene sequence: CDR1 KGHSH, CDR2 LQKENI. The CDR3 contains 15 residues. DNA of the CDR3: TGTGCCAGCTCACCACCCGGGGGTAACAATCAGCCCCAGCATTTT. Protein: CASSPPGGNNQPQHF.

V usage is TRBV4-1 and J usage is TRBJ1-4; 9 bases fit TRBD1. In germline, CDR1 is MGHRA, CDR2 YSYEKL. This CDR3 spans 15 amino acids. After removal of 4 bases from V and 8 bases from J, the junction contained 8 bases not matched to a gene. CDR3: CASSPVRDRAEKLFF. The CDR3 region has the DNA TGCGCCAGCAGCCCTGTCCGGGACAGGGCGGAAAAACTGTTTTTT.

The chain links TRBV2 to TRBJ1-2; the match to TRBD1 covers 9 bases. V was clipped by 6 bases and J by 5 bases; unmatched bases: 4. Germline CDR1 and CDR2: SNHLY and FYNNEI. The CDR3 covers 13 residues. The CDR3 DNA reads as TGTGCCAGCAGACAGGGACAGGGATATGGCTACACCTTC. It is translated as CASRQGQGYGYTF.

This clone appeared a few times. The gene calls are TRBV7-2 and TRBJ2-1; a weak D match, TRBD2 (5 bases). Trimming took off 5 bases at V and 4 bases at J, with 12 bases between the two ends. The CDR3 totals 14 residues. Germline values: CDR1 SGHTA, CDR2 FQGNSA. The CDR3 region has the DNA TGTGCCAGCAGCCCCGGCGGAGGATACAATGAGCAGTTCTTC. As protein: CASSPGGGYNEQFF.

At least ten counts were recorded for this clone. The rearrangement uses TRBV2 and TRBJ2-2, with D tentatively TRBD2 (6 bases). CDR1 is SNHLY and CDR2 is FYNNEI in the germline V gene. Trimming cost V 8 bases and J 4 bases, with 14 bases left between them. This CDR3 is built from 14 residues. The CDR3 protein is CASADRGTTGELFF. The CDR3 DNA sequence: TGTGCCAGCGCCGACCGGGGGACCACCGGGGAGCTGTTTTTT. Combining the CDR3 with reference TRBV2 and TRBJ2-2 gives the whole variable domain EPEVTQTPSHQVTQMGQEVILRCVPISNHLYFYWYRQILGQKVEFLVSFYNNEISEKSEIFDDQFSVERPDGSNFTLKIRSTKLEDSAMYFCASADRGTTGELFFGEGSRLTVL.

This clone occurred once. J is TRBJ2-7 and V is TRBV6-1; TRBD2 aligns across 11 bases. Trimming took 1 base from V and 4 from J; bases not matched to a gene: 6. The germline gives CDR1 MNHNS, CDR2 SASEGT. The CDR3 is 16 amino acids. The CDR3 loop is CASSEVLGLAVYEQYF. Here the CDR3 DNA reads TGTGCCAGCAGTGAAGTGCTGGGACTAGCGGTTTACGAGCAGTACTTC.

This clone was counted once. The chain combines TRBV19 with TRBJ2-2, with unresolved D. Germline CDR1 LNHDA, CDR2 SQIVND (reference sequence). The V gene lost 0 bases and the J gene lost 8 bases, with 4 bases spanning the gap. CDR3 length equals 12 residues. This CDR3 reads CASSIDPGELFF. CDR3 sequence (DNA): TGTGCCAGTAGTATAGACCCAGGGGAGCTGTTTTTT. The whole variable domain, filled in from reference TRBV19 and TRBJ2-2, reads DGGITQSPKYLFRKEGQNVTLSCEQNLNHDAMYWYRQDPGQGLRLIYYSQIVNDFQKGDIAEGYSVSREKKESFPLTVTSAQKNPTAFYLCASSIDPGELFFGEGSRLTVL.

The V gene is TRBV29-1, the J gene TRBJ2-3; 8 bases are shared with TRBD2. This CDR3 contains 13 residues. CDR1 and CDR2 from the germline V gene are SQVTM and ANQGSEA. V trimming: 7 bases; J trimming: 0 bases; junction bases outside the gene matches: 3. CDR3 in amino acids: CSGASGSTDTQYF. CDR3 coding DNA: TGCAGCGGGGCTAGCGGGAGCACAGATACGCAGTATTTT.

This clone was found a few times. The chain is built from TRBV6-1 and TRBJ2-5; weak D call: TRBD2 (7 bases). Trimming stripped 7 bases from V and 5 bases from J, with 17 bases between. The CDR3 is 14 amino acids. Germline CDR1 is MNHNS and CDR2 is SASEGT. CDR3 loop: CASKVGGPGETQYF. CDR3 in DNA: TGTGCCAGCAAAGTGGGGGGGCCGGGGGAGACCCAGTACTTC.